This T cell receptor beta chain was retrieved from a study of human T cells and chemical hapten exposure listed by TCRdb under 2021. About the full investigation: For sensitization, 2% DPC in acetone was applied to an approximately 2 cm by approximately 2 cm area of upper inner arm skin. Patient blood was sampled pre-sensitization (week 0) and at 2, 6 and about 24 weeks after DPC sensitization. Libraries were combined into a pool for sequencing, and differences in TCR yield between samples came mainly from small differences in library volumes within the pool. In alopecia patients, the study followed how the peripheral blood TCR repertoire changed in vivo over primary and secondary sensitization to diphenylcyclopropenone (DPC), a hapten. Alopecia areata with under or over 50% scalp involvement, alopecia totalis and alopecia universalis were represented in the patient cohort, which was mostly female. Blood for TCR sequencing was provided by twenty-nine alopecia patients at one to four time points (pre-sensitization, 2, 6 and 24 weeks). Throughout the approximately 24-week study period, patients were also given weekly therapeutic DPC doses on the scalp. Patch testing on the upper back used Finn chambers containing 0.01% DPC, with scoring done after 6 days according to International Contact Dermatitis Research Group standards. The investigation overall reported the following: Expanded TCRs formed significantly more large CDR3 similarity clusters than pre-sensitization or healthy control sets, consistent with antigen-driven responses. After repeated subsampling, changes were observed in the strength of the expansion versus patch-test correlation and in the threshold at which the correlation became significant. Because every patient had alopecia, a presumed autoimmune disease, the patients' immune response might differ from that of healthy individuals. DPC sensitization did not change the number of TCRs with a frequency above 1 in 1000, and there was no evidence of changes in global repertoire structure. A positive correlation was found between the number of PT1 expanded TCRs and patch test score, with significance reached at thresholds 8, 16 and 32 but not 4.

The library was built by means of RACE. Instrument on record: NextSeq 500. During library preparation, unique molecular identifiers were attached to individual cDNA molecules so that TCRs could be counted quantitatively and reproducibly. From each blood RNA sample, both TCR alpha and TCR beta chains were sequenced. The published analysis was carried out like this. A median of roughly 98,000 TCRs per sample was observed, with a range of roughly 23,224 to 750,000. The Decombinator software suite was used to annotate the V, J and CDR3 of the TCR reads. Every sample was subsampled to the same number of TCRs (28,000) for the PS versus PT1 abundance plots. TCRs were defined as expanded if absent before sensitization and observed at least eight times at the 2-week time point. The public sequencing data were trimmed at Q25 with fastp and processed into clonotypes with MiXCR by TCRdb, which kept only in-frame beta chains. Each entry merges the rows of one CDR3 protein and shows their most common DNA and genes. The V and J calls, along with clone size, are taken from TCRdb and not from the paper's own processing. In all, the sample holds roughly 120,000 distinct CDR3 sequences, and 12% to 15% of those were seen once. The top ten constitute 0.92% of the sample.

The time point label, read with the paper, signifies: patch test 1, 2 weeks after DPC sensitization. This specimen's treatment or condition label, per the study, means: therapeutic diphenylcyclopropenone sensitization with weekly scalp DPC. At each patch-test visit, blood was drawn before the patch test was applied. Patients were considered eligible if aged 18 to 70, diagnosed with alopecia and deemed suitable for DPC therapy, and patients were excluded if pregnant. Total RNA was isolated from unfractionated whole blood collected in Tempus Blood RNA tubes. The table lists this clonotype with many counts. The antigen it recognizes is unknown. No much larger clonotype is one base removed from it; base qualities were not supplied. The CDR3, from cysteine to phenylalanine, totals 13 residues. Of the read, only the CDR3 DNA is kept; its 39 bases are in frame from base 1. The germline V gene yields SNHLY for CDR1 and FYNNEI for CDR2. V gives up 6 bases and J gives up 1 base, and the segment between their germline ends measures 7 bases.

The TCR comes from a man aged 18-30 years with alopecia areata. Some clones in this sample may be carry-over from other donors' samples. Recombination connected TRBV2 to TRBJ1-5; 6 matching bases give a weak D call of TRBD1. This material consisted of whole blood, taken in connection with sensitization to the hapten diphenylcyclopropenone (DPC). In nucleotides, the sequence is TGTGCCAGCAGACAGGGAAGCAATCAGCCCCAGCATTTT. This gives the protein CASRQGSNQPQHF.